The 15 T cell receptor beta chains in this list originate from one sample, sequenced in a study of vaccination effects on CD4 cells after COVID-19. These receptors' antigens are unknown. TCRdb's copy holds only in-frame clones and misses some; the assay was immunoSEQ multiplex PCR. The data hold more than 65,000 clones, with about 80% observed a single time. Pools of viral peptides were used by the ViraFEST assay to expand antigen-specific CD4+ T cells ahead of sequencing. On day 10 of culture, CD4+ T cells were separated out. BNT162b2 vaccine or mRNA-1273 vaccine was given to participants in two doses. This sample comprised CD4+ T cells from PBMCs cultured with HCoV-229E spike peptides, obtained after COVID-19 vaccination. The receptors shown here come from a human donor who received a COVID-19 vaccine.

The V gene is TRBV4-3, the J gene TRBJ1-6; D is unclear. CDR1 and CDR2 from the germline V gene are LGHNA and YSLEER. Trimming removed 4 bases at V and 5 bases at J, with 6 bases between. The CDR3 sequence is 13 residues long. The CDR3 loop is CASSPLHNSPLHF. CDR3 DNA: TGCGCCAGCAGCCCCTTGCATAATTCACCCCTCCACTTT.

The gene calls are TRBV2 and TRBJ2-2; D remains unclear. CDR1 and CDR2 (germline): SNHLY, FYNNEI. CDR3 length: 15 residues. Between the trimmed V and J ends, which lost 7 bases and 2 bases, there was a span of 14 bases. This CDR3 is CASTPLRSNTGELFF. The DNA of the CDR3 is TGTGCCAGCACCCCTTTACGCAGCAACACCGGGGAGCTGTTTTTT.

This clone has only a few counts. The chain couples TRBV6-1 to TRBJ2-3; 8 positions agree with TRBD1. V lost 4 bases and J lost 0; bases outside the gene matches: 12. The CDR3 totals 18 residues. CDR1 is MNHNS, CDR2 SASEGT, per germline. The CDR3 nucleotides read TGTGCCAGCAGTGCTCGCAGGGGGCGCTTTGCTAGCACAGATACGCAGTATTTT. Translating it yields CASSARRGRFASTDTQYF.

This chain links TRBV28 with TRBJ2-3; D ambiguous. Germline loops: CDR1 MDHEN, CDR2 SYDVKM. V was shortened by 10 bases and J by 1 base, with 15 bases between the two germline ends. This CDR3 spans 14 amino acids. The CDR3 DNA reads as TGTGCCACCATCTCCAGCTTAGGCACAGATACGCAGTATTTT. Its protein product is CATISSLGTDTQYF. The full variable domain, in which reference TRBV28 and TRBJ2-3 provide the parts outside the CDR3, is DVKVTQSSRYLVKRTGEKVFLECVQDMDHENMFWYRQDPGLGLRLIYFSYDVKMKEKGDIPEGYSVSREKKERFSLILESASTNQTSMYLCATISSLGTDTQYFGPGTRLTVL.

Turning to this clone: The sample carries other DNA sequences with the same CDR3. The V call is TRBV4-3, the J call TRBJ1-2; D is undetermined. V lost 1 base, J lost 2 bases, and 5 bases lay in between. Germline V lookup: CDR1 LGHNA, CDR2 YSLEER. The CDR3 spans 13 residues. The CDR3 spells CASSQGQNYGYTF. The DNA of the CDR3 is TGCGCCAGCAGCCAAGGCCAGAACTATGGCTACACCTTC.

The J gene is TRBJ2-3, the V gene TRBV5-5; D unresolved. Looked up from germline, CDR1 is SGHKS and CDR2 is YYEKEE (reference sequence). The germline V and J ends were trimmed by 0 bases and 0 bases, with 11 bases remaining between them. The CDR3 extends over 16 amino acids. CDR3 coding DNA: TGTGCCAGCAGCTTGGGTCCAGACTCTAGCACAGATACGCAGTATTTT. This sequence encodes CASSLGPDSSTDTQYF.

The CDR3 coding sequence is TGCGCCAGCAGCTTGGACAGATATAATTCACCCCTCCACTTT. It codes for CASSLDRYNSPLHF. The chain recombines TRBV5-1 with TRBJ1-6; no reliable D call. Germline assignment: CDR1 SGHRS and CDR2 YFSETQ. V was shortened by 0 bases and J by 4 bases, with 5 bases between the two germline ends. The CDR3 runs to 14 residues.

The chain joins TRBV2 to TRBJ2-2; 10 bases agree with TRBD1. This CDR3 has 14 amino acids. The germline CDR1 and CDR2 sequences are SNHLY and FYNNEI. The V gene end was trimmed by 7 bases and the J gene end by 6 bases; junction bases not matched to a gene: 5. CDR3 coding DNA: TGTGCCAGCACTCGGGACAGGGGAGCCGGGGAGCTGTTTTTT. Translated, it gives CASTRDRGAGELFF. The full variable domain, its missing parts supplied by reference TRBV2 and TRBJ2-2, is EPEVTQTPSHQVTQMGQEVILRCVPISNHLYFYWYRQILGQKVEFLVSFYNNEISEKSEIFDDQFSVERPDGSNFTLKIRSTKLEDSAMYFCASTRDRGAGELFFGEGSRLTVL.

The chain recombines TRBV10-3 with TRBJ2-5; the D gene is possibly TRBD1 (5 bases). Trimming removed 2 bases from V and 6 bases from J, with 10 bases in between. The CDR3 sequence is 13 residues long. Germline V gene lookup returns CDR1 ENHRY and CDR2 SYGVKD. The chain's CDR3 is CAISEGAIKTQYF. CDR3 in DNA: TGTGCCATCAGTGAGGGGGCCATCAAGACCCAGTACTTC.

The chain links TRBV10-3 to TRBJ1-1; weak D call: TRBD1 (6 bases). Germline values: CDR1 ENHRY, CDR2 SYGVKD. This CDR3 contains 15 residues. The V and J ends lost 3 bases and 2 bases respectively, with 13 bases between them. The CDR3 region has the DNA TGTGCCATCAGTGACCCCGGGACATCTAACACTGAAGCTTTCTTT. Translating it yields CAISDPGTSNTEAFF.

This chain links TRBV18 with TRBJ1-1; 8 nucleotides match TRBD1. This CDR3 comprises 16 residues. Trimming removed 5 bases from V and 4 bases from J; junction bases left unmatched: 12. The V gene's germline CDR1 is KGHSH and CDR2 LQKENI. This CDR3 reads CASSIDRGGIGTEAFF. CDR3 DNA sequence: TGTGCCAGCTCAATAGACAGGGGAGGGATAGGCACTGAAGCTTTCTTT.

The chain carries TRBV18 and TRBJ1-2; weak D call: TRBD1 (6 bases). V lost 3 bases to trimming and J lost 8 bases, with 16 bases between them. This CDR3 spans 14 amino acids. Germline CDR1 and CDR2: KGHSH and LQKENI. CDR3 sequence (DNA): TGTGCCAGCTCACCTGGGACAACTAACTCGGGCTACACCTTC. As protein: CASSPGTTNSGYTF.

J is TRBJ2-3 and V is TRBV9; D is possibly TRBD2 (6 bases). Germline V gene sequence: CDR1 SGDLS, CDR2 YYNGEE. Trimming removed 0 bases from V and 2 bases from J, with 13 bases in between. The CDR3 spans 16 residues. CDR3 coding DNA: TGTGCCAGCAGCGTAGTCACTAGCAGTTACACAGATACGCAGTATTTT. It codes for CASSVVTSSYTDTQYF.

This clone has only a few counts. The chain carries TRBV11-3 and TRBJ2-2; TRBD1 is a possible D gene (6 bases). The CDR3 is 14 residues long. With 5 bases removed from V and 6 bases from J, the gap between germline ends came to 13 bases. CDR1 is SGHNT and CDR2 is YENEEA in the germline V gene. In DNA form, the CDR3 reads TGTGCCAGCAGCATTGTTTCAGGGGCCGGGGAGCTGTTTTTT. This translates into CASSIVSGAGELFF.

This clone was seen more than once but under ten times. The chain recombines TRBV15 with TRBJ2-3; D is undetermined. This CDR3 spans 17 amino acids. The V gene lost 0 bases and the J gene lost 2 bases, with 15 bases spanning the gap. The V gene's germline CDR1 is LNHNV and CDR2 YYDKDF (reference sequence). CDR3 protein: CATSRDPYSSSTDTQYF. CDR3 DNA sequence: TGTGCCACCAGCAGAGACCCTTACTCCAGCTCCACAGATACGCAGTATTTT.